A single sample is the source of the 4 T cell receptor beta chains below, sequenced in a study of beta chain features in type 1 diabetes. Whole-study findings and limits: Within each of all four CD4+ subsets, Type 1 diabetes patients had TCRB CDR3s that were moderately but significantly shorter.

The investigators reverse transcribed all of the isolated RNA, so they sequenced expressed TCRB transcripts. Measured with immunoSEQ multiplex PCR; TCRdb has only the in-frame clones, and not every one. The repertoire holds 300,000 to 350,000 clones, with less than 15% as singletons. The antigens of these receptors remain unknown. Material for sequencing was naive CD4+ T cells from blood. Receptors originate from a woman under 30 with type 1 diabetes.

The V call is TRBV10-1, the J call TRBJ2-3; possible D gene TRBD1, 6 bases. CDR3 length: 16 residues. Trimming stripped 2 bases from V and 1 base from J, with 13 bases between. Germline CDR1 reads WNHNN; CDR2 reads SYGVQD (reference sequence). In DNA form, the CDR3 reads TGCGCCAGCAGTGAGGAGGGGACAAGAGGCACAGATACGCAGTATTTT. Residues: CASSEEGTRGTDTQYF.

In this sample, this clone turned up a few times. The chain employs TRBV19 and TRBJ2-1; 7 bases align to TRBD2. CDR3 length equals 12 residues. V was pared by 3 bases and J by 16 bases, with 9 bases of the junction left unmatched. Germline CDR1 and CDR2: LNHDA and SQIVND (reference sequence). CDR3: CASSISREFTFF. CDR3 in DNA: TGTGCCAGTAGTATTTCGCGGGAGTTTACCTTCTTC.

V and J are TRBV6-6 and TRBJ1-5, with D hard to call. The ends were cut back, 6 bases at V and 7 bases at J, with 16 bases in the middle. This CDR3 spans 14 amino acids. Germline V gene lookup returns CDR1 MNHNY and CDR2 SVGAGI (reference sequence). The CDR3 loop reads CASSPGSYNQPQHF. The CDR3 bases are TGTGCCAGCAGCCCCGGGTCCTACAACCAGCCCCAGCATTTT.

This clone has a handful of counts. V gene TRBV9 combines with J gene TRBJ2-1; D is undetermined. This CDR3 is 15 amino acids long. Germline values: CDR1 SGDLS, CDR2 YYNGEE. Trimming left V 2 bases short and J 0 bases short, with 9 bases between. The CDR3 coding sequence is TGTGCCAGCAGCGTGCCCCTAGGCTCCTACAATGAGCAGTTCTTC. Amino acid sequence: CASSVPLGSYNEQFF.